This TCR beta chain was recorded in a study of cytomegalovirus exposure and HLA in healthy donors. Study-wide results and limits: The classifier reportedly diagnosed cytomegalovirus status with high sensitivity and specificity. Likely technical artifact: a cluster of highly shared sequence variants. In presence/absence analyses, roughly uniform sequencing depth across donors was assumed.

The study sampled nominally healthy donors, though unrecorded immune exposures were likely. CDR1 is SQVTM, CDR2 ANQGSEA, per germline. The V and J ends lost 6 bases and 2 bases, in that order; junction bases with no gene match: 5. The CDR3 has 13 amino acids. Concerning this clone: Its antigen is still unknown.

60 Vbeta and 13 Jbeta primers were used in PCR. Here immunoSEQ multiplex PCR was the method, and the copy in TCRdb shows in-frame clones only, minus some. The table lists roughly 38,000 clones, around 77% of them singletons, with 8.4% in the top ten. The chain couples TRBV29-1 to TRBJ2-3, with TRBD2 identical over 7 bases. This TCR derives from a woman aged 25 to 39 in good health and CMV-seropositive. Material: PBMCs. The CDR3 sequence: CSVTSAYTDTQYF. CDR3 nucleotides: TGCAGCGTCACTAGCGCGTACACAGATACGCAGTATTTT.